The present TCR beta chain was sequenced within a study of human T cells and chemical hapten exposure. The trim removed 6 bases at V and 5 bases at J, leaving 13 bases unmatched. The length of the CDR3 is 16 residues. The germline CDR1 and CDR2 sequences are SGHRS and YFSETQ. Time point noted: patch test 1, 2 weeks after DPC sensitization. Treatment reported: therapeutic diphenylcyclopropenone sensitization with weekly scalp DPC. MiXCR was run by TCRdb on the RACE reads, yielding one entry per CDR3 protein. The data hold 300,000 to 450,000 distinct CDR3 sequences, with approximately 5% observed a single time.

This chain connects TRBV5-1 to TRBJ2-5, with 10 positions matching TRBD2. The source of this sequence is a woman between 50 and 59 years old with alopecia areata. Some clones in this sample may be carry-over from other donors' samples. The material sequenced was whole blood, taken in connection with sensitization to the hapten diphenylcyclopropenone (DPC). Here the CDR3 DNA reads TGCGCCAGCACACTAGGCGCAGCGGGGGGGCTGGAGACCCAGTACTTC. It codes for CASTLGAAGGLETQYF.